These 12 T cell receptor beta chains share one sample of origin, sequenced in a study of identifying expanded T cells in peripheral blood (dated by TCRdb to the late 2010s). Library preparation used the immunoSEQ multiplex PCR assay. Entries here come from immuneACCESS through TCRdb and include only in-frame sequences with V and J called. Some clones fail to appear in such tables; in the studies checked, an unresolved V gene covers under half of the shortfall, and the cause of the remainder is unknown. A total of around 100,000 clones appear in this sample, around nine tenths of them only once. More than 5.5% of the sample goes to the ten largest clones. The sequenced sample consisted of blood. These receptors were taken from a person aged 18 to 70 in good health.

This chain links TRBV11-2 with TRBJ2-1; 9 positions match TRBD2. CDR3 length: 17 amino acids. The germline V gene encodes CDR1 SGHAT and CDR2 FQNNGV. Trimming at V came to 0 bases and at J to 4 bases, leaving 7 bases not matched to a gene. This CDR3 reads CASSLDGRLAEYNEQFF. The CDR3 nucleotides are TGTGCCAGCAGCTTAGATGGGAGACTAGCGGAGTACAATGAGCAGTTCTTC.

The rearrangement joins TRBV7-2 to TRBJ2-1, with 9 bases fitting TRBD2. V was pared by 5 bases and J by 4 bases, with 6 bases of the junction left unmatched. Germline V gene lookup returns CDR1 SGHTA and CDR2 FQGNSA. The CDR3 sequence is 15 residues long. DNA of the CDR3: TGTGCCAGCAGCGCCAGCGGGGGGCCTTACAATGAGCAGTTCTTC. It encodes CASSASGGPYNEQFF.

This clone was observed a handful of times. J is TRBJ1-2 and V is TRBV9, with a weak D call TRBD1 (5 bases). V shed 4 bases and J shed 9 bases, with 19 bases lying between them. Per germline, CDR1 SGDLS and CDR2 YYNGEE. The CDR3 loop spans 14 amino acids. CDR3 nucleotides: TGTGCCAGCAGCAGGAGGTTGCAGGGCCTGAGCTACACCTTC. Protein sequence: CASSRRLQGLSYTF.

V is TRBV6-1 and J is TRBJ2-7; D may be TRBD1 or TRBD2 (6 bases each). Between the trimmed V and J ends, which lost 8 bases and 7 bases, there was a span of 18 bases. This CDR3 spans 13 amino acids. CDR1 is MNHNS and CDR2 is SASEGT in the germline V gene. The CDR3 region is CASSEGGHQEQYF. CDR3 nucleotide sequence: TGTGCCAGCTCTGAGGGGGGACATCAAGAGCAGTACTTC.

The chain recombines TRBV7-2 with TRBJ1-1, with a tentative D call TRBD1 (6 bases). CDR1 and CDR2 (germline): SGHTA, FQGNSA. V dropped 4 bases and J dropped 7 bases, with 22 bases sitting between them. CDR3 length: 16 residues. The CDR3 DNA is TGTGCCAGCAGCTCCTCGGTGGGGGCGCATCGTAGTGAAGCTTTCTTT. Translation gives CASSSSVGAHRSEAFF.

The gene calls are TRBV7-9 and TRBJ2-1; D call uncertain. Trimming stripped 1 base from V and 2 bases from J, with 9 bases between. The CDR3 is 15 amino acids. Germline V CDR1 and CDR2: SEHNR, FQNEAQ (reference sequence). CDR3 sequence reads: CASSLEVATYNEQFF. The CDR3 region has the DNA TGTGCCAGCAGCTTAGAGGTAGCCACCTACAATGAGCAGTTCTTC.

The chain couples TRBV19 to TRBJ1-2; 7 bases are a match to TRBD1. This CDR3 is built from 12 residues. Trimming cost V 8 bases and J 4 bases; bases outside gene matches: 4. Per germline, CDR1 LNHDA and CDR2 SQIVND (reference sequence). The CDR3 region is CASAGQFYGYTF. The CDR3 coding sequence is TGTGCCAGTGCGGGACAGTTCTATGGCTACACCTTC.

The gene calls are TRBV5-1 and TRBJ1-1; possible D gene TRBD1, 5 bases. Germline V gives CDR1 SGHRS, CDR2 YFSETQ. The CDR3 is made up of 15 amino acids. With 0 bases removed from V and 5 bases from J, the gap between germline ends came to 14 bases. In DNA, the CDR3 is TGCGCCAGCAGCTTGGCTGTGGGGCGGATGACTGAAGCTTTCTTT. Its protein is CASSLAVGRMTEAFF.

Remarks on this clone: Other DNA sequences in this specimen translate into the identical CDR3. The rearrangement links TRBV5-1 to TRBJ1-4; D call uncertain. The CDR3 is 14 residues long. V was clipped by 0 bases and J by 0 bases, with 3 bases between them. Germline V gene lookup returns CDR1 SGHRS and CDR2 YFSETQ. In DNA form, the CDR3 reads TGCGCCAGCAGCTTGGGGTCAACTAATGAAAAACTGTTTTTT. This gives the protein CASSLGSTNEKLFF.

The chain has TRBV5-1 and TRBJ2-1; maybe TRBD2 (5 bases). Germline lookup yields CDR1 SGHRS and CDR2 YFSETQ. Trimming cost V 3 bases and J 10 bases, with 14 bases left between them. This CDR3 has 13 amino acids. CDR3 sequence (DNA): TGCGCCAGCAGCTACGGCCTAACGGGGGAGCAGTTCTTC. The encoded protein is CASSYGLTGEQFF.

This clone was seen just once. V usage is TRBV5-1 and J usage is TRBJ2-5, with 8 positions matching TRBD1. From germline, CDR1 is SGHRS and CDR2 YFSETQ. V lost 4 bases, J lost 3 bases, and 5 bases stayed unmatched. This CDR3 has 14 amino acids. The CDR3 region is CASSPGQEEETQYF. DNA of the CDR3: TGCGCCAGCAGCCCGGGACAGGAAGAAGAGACCCAGTACTTC.

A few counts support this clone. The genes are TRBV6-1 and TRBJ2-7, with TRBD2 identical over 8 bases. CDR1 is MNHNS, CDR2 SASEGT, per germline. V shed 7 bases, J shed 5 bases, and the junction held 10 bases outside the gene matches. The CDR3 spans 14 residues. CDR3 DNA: TGTGCCAGCAATTCGGGGCTAGCGGGCGACGAGCAGTACTTC. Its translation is CASNSGLAGDEQYF.